Detailed here is one T cell receptor beta chain. The data derive from a study of control samples from healthy donors and cancer patients. Method: immunoSEQ multiplex PCR; TCRdb's copy keeps in-frame clones and lacks some. Among 100,000 to 150,000 clones listed, 80% to 95% were seen once. CDR3 length: 15 residues. V lost 6 bases, J lost 0 bases, and 12 bases lay in between. The germline V gene has CDR1 MNHNY and CDR2 SVGAGI (reference sequence). Sequenced material: blood. The gene calls are TRBV6-6 and TRBJ1-3; D possibly corresponds to TRBD1 (5 bases). This sequence originates from a man aged 18 to 35 in good health. For the CDR3, the DNA is TGTGCCAGCAGCCCAGCCGACAGCTCTGGAAACACCATATATTTT. This gives the protein CASSPADSSGNTIYF.